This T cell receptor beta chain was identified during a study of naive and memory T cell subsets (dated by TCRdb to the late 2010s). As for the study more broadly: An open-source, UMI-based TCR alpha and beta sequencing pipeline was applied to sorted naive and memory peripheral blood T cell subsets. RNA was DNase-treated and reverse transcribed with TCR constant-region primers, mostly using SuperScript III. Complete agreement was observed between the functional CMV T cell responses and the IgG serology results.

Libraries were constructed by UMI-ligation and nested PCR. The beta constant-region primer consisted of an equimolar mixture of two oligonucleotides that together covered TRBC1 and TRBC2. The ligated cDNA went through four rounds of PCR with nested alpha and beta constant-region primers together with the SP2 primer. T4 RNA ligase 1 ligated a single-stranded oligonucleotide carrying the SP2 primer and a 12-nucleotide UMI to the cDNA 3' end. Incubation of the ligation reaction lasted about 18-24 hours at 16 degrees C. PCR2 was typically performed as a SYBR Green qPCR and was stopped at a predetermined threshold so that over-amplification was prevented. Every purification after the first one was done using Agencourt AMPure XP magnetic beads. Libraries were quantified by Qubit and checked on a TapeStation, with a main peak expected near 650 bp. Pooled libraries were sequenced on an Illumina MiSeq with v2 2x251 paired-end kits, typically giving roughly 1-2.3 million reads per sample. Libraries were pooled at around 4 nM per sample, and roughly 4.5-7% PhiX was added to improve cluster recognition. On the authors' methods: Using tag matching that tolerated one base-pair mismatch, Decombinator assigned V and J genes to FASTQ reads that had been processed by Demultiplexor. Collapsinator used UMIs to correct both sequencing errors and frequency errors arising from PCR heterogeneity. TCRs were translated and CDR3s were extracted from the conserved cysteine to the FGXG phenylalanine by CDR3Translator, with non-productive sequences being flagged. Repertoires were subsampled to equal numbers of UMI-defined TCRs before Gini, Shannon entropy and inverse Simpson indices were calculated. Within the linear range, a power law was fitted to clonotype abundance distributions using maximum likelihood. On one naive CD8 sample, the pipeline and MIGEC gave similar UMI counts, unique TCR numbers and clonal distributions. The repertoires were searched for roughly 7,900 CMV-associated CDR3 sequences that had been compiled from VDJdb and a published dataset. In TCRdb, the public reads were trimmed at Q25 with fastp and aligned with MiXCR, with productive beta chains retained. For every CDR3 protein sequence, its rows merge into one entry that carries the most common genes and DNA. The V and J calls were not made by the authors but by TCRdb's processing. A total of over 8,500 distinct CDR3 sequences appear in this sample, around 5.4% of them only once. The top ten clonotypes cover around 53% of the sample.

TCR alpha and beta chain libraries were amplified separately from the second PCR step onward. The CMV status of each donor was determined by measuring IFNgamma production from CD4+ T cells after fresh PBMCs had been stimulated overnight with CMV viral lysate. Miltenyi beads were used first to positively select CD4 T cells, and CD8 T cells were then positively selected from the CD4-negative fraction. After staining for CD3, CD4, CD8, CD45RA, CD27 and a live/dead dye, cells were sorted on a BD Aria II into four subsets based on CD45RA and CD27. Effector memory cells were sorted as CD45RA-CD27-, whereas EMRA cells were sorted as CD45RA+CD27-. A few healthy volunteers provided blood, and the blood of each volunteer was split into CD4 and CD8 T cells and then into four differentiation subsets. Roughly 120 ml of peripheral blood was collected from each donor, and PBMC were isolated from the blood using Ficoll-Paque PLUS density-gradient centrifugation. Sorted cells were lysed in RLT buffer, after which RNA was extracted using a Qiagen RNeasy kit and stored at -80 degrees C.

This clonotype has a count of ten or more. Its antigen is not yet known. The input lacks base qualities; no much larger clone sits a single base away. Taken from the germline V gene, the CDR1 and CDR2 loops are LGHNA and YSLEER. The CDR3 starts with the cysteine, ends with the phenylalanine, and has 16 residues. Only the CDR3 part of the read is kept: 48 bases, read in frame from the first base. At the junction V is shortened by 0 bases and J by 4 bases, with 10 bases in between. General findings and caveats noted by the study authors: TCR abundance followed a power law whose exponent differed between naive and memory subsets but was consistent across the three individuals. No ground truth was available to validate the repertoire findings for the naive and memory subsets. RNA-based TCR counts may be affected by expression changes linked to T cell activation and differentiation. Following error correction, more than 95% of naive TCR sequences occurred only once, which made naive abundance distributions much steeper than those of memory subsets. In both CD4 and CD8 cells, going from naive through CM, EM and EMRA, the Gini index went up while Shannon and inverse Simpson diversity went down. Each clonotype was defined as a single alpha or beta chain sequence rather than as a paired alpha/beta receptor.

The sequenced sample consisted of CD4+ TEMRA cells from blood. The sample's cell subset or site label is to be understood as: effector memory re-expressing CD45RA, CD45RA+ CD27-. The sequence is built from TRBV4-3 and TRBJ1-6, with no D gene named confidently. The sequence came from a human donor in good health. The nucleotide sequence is TGCGCCAGCAGCCAAGATCCTAGCAGTTATAATTCACCCCTCCACTTT. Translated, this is CASSQDPSSYNSPLHF.